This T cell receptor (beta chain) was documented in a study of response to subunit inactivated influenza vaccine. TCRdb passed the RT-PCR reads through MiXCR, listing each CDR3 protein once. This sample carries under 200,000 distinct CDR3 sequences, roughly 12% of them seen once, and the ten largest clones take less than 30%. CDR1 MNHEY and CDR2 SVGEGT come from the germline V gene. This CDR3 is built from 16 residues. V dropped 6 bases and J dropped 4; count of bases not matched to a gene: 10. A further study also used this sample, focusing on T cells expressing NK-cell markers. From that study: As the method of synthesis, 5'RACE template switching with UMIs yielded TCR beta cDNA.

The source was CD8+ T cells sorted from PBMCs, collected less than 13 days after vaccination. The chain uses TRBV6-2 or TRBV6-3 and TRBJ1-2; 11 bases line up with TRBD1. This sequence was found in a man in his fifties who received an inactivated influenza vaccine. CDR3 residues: CASSNSWTGGAYGYTF. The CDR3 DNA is TGTGCCAGCAGCAACTCTTGGACAGGGGGCGCCTATGGCTACACCTTC.